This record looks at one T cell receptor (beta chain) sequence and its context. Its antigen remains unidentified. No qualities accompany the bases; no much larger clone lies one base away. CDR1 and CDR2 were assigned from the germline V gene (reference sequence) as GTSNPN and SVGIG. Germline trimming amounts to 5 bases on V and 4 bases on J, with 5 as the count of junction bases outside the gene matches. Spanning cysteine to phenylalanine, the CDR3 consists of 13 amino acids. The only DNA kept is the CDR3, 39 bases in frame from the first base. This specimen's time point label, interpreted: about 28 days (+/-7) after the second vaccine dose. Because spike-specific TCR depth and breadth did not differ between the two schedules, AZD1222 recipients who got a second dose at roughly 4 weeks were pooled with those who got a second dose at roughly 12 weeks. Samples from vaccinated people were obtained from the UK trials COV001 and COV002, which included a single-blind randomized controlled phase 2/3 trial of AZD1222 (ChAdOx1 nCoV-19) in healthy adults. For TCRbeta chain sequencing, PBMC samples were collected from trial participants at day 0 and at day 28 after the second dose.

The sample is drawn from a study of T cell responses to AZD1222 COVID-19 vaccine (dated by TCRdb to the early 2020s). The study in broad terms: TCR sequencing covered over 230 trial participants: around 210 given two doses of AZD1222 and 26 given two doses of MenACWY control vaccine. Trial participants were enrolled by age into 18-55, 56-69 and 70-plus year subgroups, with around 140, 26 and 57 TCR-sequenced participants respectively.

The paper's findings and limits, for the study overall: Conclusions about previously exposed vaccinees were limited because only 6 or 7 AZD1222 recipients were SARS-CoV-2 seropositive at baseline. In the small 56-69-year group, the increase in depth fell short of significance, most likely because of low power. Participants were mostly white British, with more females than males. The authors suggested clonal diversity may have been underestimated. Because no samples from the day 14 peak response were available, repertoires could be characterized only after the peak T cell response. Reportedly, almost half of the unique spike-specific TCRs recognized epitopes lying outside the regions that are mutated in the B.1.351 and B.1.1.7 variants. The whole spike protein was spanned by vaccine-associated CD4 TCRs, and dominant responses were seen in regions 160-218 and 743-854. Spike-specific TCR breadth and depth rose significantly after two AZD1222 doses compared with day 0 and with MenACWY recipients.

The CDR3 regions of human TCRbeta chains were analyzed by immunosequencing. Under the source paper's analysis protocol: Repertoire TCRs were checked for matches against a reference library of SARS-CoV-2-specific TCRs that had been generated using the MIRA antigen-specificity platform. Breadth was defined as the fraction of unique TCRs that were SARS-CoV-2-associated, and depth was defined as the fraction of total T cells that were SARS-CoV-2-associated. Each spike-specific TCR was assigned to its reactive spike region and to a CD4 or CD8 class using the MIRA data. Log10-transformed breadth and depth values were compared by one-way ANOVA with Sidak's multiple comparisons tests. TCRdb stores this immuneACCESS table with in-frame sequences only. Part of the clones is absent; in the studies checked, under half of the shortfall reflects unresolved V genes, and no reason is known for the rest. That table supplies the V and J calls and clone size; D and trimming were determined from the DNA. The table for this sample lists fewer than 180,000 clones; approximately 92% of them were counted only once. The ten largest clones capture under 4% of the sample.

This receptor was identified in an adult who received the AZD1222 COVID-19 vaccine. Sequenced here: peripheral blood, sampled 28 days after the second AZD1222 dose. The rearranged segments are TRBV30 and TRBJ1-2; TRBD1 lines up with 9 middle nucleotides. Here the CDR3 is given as CAWGTGLAYGYTF. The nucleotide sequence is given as TGTGCCTGGGGGACAGGGTTGGCCTATGGCTACACCTTC. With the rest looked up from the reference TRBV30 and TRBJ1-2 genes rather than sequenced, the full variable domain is SQTIHQWPATLVQPVGSPLSLECTVEGTSNPNLYWYRQAAGRGLQLLFYSVGIGQISSEVPQNLSASRPQDRQFILSSKKLLLSDSGFYLCAWGTGLAYGYTFGSGTRLTVV.